These 15 T cell receptor beta chains were all obtained from the same sample, sequenced in a study of shared clonotypes between healthy human individuals. Profiling relied on immunoSEQ multiplex PCR, and the TCRdb table lists in-frame clones only, not all of them. The sample consists of around 440,000 clones, 75% to 80% of them appearing once. The sample comprised PBMCs. These receptor sequences come from a woman in her forties in good health. Some clones in this sample may be carry-over from other donors' samples.

This chain links TRBV5-1 with TRBJ2-3; D might be TRBD2 (6 bases). Germline V gene data show CDR1 as SGHRS and CDR2 as YFSETQ. The CDR3 runs 16 residues. V was shortened by 0 bases and J by 4 bases, with 15 bases between the two germline ends. The DNA for the CDR3 is TGCGCCAGCAGCTTGGTTGGGGGAGGCTCGGCAGATACGCAGTATTTT. Translation gives CASSLVGGGSADTQYF.

The chain is built from TRBV19 and TRBJ2-2; TRBD2 agrees at 7 bases. This CDR3 has 16 residues. CDR1 is LNHDA and CDR2 is SQIVND in the germline V gene (reference sequence). With V trimmed by 3 bases and J by 3 bases, 7 bases remained unmatched. CDR3 in DNA: TGTGCCAGTAGTATGCCCGGGGGAGGGCACACCGGGGAGCTGTTTTTT. This sequence encodes CASSMPGGGHTGELFF.

The CDR3 DNA reads as TGTGCCAGCAGCTTGGCCCCTCTCGAGCAGTACTTC. Translating gives CASSLAPLEQYF. The chain recombines TRBV5-6 with TRBJ2-7; D is unclear. The CDR3 is 12 residues long. V gave up 0 bases and J gave up 6 bases, with 7 bases separating them. Germline CDR1 reads SGHDT; CDR2 reads YYEEEE.

Regarding this clone: Other DNA sequences in this specimen translate into the identical CDR3. The chain is built from TRBV28 and TRBJ2-1; 8 bases line up with TRBD2. This CDR3 is built from 15 residues. V shed 5 bases, J shed 0 bases, and the junction held 3 bases outside the gene matches. Per the germline V gene, CDR1 is MDHEN and CDR2 is SYDVKM. The CDR3 loop is CASSLTSGSYNEQFF. Written as DNA, the CDR3 is TGTGCCAGCAGTCTAACTAGCGGCTCCTACAATGAGCAGTTCTTC. The variable domain in full, with the rest retrieved from reference TRBV28 and TRBJ2-1, is DVKVTQSSRYLVKRTGEKVFLECVQDMDHENMFWYRQDPGLGLRLIYFSYDVKMKEKGDIPEGYSVSREKKERFSLILESASTNQTSMYLCASSLTSGSYNEQFFGPGTRLTVL.

J is TRBJ1-2 and V is TRBV6-5; a possible D gene is TRBD1 (5 bases). V lost 0 bases and J 4 bases, leaving 12 bases between the germline ends. CDR3 size: 15 residues. CDR1 is MNHEY, CDR2 SVGAGI, per germline. The CDR3 reads CASSYSSGVFYGYTF. The CDR3 DNA reads as TGTGCCAGCAGTTACTCTTCGGGGGTCTTCTATGGCTACACCTTC.

Concerning this clone: This probably arose from a read error, given a far larger clone one base away. The chain employs TRBV7-9 and TRBJ2-7; no clear D gene. The CDR3 contains 13 residues. Germline CDR1 reads SEHNR; CDR2 reads FQNEAQ (reference sequence). CDR3 in DNA: TGTGCCAGCAGCTTGGGTCCCGGCTACGAGCGGTACTTC. Encoded protein: CASSLGPGYERYF.

This clone came up many times. This chain links TRBV19 with TRBJ1-4; D possibly corresponds to TRBD1 (6 bases). The germline CDR1 and CDR2 sequences are LNHDA and SQIVND (reference sequence). The V end lost 8 bases, the J end lost 4 bases, and 17 bases lay between the germline ends. The CDR3 length is 15 residues. The CDR3 spells CASSVGARINEKLFF. The DNA for the CDR3 is TGTGCCAGTTCCGTGGGGGCGAGAATTAATGAAAAACTGTTTTTT. The full variable domain, rest sourced from reference TRBV19 and TRBJ1-4, is DGGITQSPKYLFRKEGQNVTLSCEQNLNHDAMYWYRQDPGQGLRLIYYSQIVNDFQKGDIAEGYSVSREKKESFPLTVTSAQKNPTAFYLCASSVGARINEKLFFGSGTQLSVL.

The chain couples TRBV7-2 to TRBJ1-4; no clear D gene. V was shortened by 0 bases and J by 8 bases, with 16 bases between the two germline ends. This CDR3 contains 16 residues. Germline V lookup: CDR1 SGHTA, CDR2 FQGNSA. The DNA for the CDR3 is TGTGCCAGCAGCTTAGCGGTTGGAGGGTCGGAGGAAAAACTGTTTTTT. It encodes CASSLAVGGSEEKLFF.

The gene calls are TRBV5-6 and TRBJ1-1; D not certain. V was pared by 5 bases and J by 5 bases, with 22 bases between. Germline CDR1 and CDR2: SGHDT and YYEEEE. This CDR3 spans 16 amino acids. CDR3 coding DNA: TGTGCCAGCAGATTGATCAGCGGGGTACGGAGGACTGAAGCTTTCTTT. Translation gives CASRLISGVRRTEAFF.

The table lists this clone with many counts. This sequence joins TRBV5-1 and TRBJ1-1, with 7 bases fitting TRBD1. V was clipped by 3 bases and J by 5 bases; unmatched bases: 10. CDR1 is SGHRS, CDR2 YFSETQ, per germline. The CDR3 has 15 residues. The CDR3: CASSWGSTGRTEAFF. The DNA of the CDR3 is TGCGCCAGCAGCTGGGGGTCGACAGGGAGAACTGAAGCTTTCTTT.

The rearrangement joins TRBV28 to TRBJ2-7; TRBD2 matches 8 bases. Germline V gene data show CDR1 as MDHEN and CDR2 as SYDVKM. Trimming cost V 5 bases and J 3 bases; bases outside gene matches: 12. This CDR3 is 16 amino acids long. This chain's CDR3 is CASSPLGRSGVYEQYF. The CDR3 coding sequence is TGTGCCAGCAGTCCTTTGGGACGTAGCGGGGTCTACGAGCAGTACTTC.

This clone was picked up a small number of times. The chain carries TRBV7-9 and TRBJ2-2; D is uncertain. Trimming removed 4 bases at V and 1 base at J, with 10 bases between. CDR3 size: 15 residues. CDR1 and CDR2 (germline): SEHNR, FQNEAQ (reference sequence). The CDR3 loop reads CASSSIAQNTGELFF. As DNA, the CDR3 is TGTGCCAGCAGCTCAATAGCCCAGAACACCGGGGAGCTGTTTTTT. Full variable domain (missing parts from reference TRBV7-9 and TRBJ2-2): DTGVSQNPRHKITKRGQNVTFRCDPISEHNRLYWYRQTLGQGPEFLTYFQNEAQLEKSRLLSDRFSAERPKGSFSTLEIQRTEQGDSAMYLCASSSIAQNTGELFFGEGSRLTVL.

The CDR3, as DNA: TGTGCCAGCAGCCCCGGGGGACAAGGGGTATCCGGGGAGCTGTTTTTT. It is translated as CASSPGGQGVSGELFF. The gene calls are TRBV5-4 and TRBJ2-2, with D perhaps being TRBD1 or TRBD2 (6 bases each). There are 16 residues in the CDR3. CDR1 is SGHNT and CDR2 is YYREEE in the germline V gene (reference sequence). The ends were cut back, 4 bases at V and 6 bases at J, with 19 bases in the middle.

This clone was detected ten times or more. This chain connects TRBV4-2 to TRBJ2-7; D may be TRBD1 (5 bases). V dropped 5 bases and J dropped 3 bases, with 17 bases sitting between them. Germline CDR1 and CDR2: LGHNA and YNFKEQ. The CDR3 runs 15 residues. CDR3 sequence reads: CASSTTRTRSYEQYF. The DNA of the CDR3 is TGTGCCAGCAGCACGACCCGGACACGGAGCTACGAGCAGTACTTC.

V is TRBV18 and J is TRBJ2-3; D possibly corresponds to TRBD2 (6 bases). The CDR3 contains 15 residues. Germline CDR1 and CDR2: KGHSH and LQKENI. V was trimmed by 2 bases and J by 2 bases, leaving 11 bases between them. Written as DNA, the CDR3 is TGTGCCAGCTCACCAAGTCGGGGGAACACAGATACGCAGTATTTT. Protein sequence: CASSPSRGNTDTQYF.